This T cell receptor (beta chain) was retrieved from a study of blood T cell repertoires in COVID-19. Participants spanned ages about 18 to 100 years and resided in about 25 US areas. Method: immunoSEQ multiplex PCR; TCRdb's copy keeps in-frame clones and lacks some. The sample consists of 300,000 to 350,000 clones, approximately 83% of them appearing once. This sequence originates from a man aged 30 to 45 who had recovered from COVID-19. The sequenced sample was PBMCs or T cells enriched from blood (not recorded which).

CDR3 protein: CASSRESDSNQPQHF. In DNA form, the CDR3 reads TGTGCCAGCTCCCGAGAGTCCGATAGCAATCAGCCCCAGCATTTT. The rearrangement links TRBV6-6 to TRBJ1-5, with D uncertain. The CDR3 spans 15 residues. Per the germline V gene, CDR1 is MNHNY and CDR2 is SVGAGI (reference sequence). Trimming shortened V by 8 bases and J by 0 bases, and 14 bases separated the two germline ends.